This T cell receptor beta chain comes out of a study of human T cells and chemical hapten exposure. About the research overall: The patients, most of them female, presented with alopecia areata, totalis or universalis.

One entry per CDR3 protein results from TCRdb running MiXCR on the RACE reads. This sample has under 65,000 distinct CDR3 sequences, with about 10% found just once. Germline V gene lookup returns CDR1 DFQATT and CDR2 SNEGSKA (reference sequence). CDR3 size: 14 residues. Trimming took 3 bases from V and 1 from J, leaving 12 bases between them. Time point indicated: patch test 1, 2 weeks after DPC sensitization. The treatment here: therapeutic diphenylcyclopropenone sensitization with weekly scalp DPC. This clonotype was counted at least ten times. J is TRBJ1-1 and V is TRBV20-1, with D perhaps TRBD1 (6 bases). Specimen: whole blood, collected in connection with sensitization to the hapten diphenylcyclopropenone (DPC). The clonotype was recovered from a woman between 50 and 59 years old with alopecia areata. Some clones in this sample may be carry-over from other donors' samples. The CDR3 sequence: CSARLNRANTEAFF. CDR3 coding DNA: TGCAGTGCTAGGTTGAACAGGGCGAACACTGAAGCTTTCTTT.